A single T cell receptor beta chain is shown here with its context. What this receptor recognizes is not known. Per-base quality was not reported, and no clone a single base away is much larger than it. The junction carries 14 bases between V and J, which are trimmed by 5 bases and 7 bases respectively. Reading the germline V gene (reference sequence) gives CDR1 MNHNY and CDR2 SVGAGI. The CDR3 sequence holds 13 residues, the cysteine and phenylalanine included. The entry retains the CDR3 DNA only, 39 bases that are in frame from base 1. The sample is drawn from a study of blood T cell repertoires in COVID-19 (dated by TCRdb to 2020 to 2021). About the investigation overall: Samples covering the acute and convalescent phases of COVID-19 were provided by collaborators in the United States, Italy and Spain. The prospective study material was composed of cDNA or gDNA derived from T cells, B-cell-depleted T cells, or PBMCs. The repertoires were made available in a free public database intended to serve as a resource for research on the immune response to SARS-CoV-2. Where available, HLA class I and class II types were taken from metadata supplied by the sample provider and were not determined by assay-based typing. Samples were obtained from the ongoing ImmuneRACE study (first 160 participants) and from 950 to 1,500 subjects provided by 6 global collaborators. The sample metadata nearly always contained a de-identified subject ID, COVID-19 status, age in years and sex. The dataset comprised deeply sampled blood TCRbeta repertoires from subjects exposed to, actively infected with, or recovered from COVID-19.

The paper as a whole reports these results and caveats: Clinical and demographic metadata were provided uncurated, with the amount varying by source and participant.

Whole blood was collected in K2EDTA tubes by collaborating institutions according to the institutions' own protocols. Collaborator samples were shipped for TCRbeta analysis as frozen whole blood, isolated PBMCs, or DNA extracted from either sample type. TCRbeta CDR3 regions were amplified from genomic DNA using the immunoSEQ Assay, a bias-controlled multiplex PCR. Per the authors' processing: The number of nucleated cells in each sample was estimated by amplification of reference gene primers within the assay. To quantify the absolute abundance of each unique TCRbeta CDR3 rearrangement, sequence reads were collapsed and filtered. For each sample, productive Simpson clonality was calculated as the square root of Simpson's diversity index across productive rearrangements. Not all clones reach the TCRdb copy of this immuneACCESS table, which keeps in-frame sequences only. Checked studies attribute under half of the gap to unresolved V genes and leave the rest unexplained. D and trimming come from the DNA, and the V and J calls and clone size come from that table. Counted in this sample were approximately 100,000 clones; about 90% of them appeared once. In total, the top ten clones hold around 1.2% of the sample.

The receptor was derived from a human donor in a cohort sampled during active COVID-19. The rearrangement joined TRBV6-6 to TRBJ1-2; tentative D gene TRBD1, with 6 bases matching. The sample taken for sequencing was peripheral blood. Read as DNA, the sequence is TGTGCCAGCAGTCCCCGGGGGGCGGTTGGCTACACCTTC. Its coded protein is CASSPRGAVGYTF.